This T cell receptor (beta chain) was captured by sequencing in a study of sequential checkpoint blockade in melanoma. Study-wide context: After both sequences, patients received maintenance nivolumab.

Treatment defined: randomized to nivolumab then ipilimumab (arm A) or the reverse (arm B). No patient had prior DNA-damaging chemotherapy. Live CD3+CD8+ CD19− CD56− cells were sorted from PBMCs. Only in-frame clones appear in the TCRdb table, and some are missing; sequencing was by immunoSEQ multiplex PCR. This table holds about 16,000 clones, roughly 93% found once. Germline V gives CDR1 LNHDA, CDR2 SQIVND (reference sequence). The CDR3 sequence is 17 residues long. The V and J ends lost 0 bases and 3 bases respectively, with 18 bases between them. The sequence came from a human donor with melanoma. The sample here was CD8+ T cells sorted from blood (inferred from file names), taken from a patient given nivolumab and ipilimumab in sequence. The V gene is TRBV19, the J gene TRBJ2-7, with a tentative D call TRBD2 (5 bases). The DNA for the CDR3 is TGTGCCAGTAGTATAGACCTTGTCGTGGACGGGATCTACGAGCAGTACTTC. Amino acid sequence: CASSIDLVVDGIYEQYF.